The 19 T cell receptor beta chains in this list originate from one sample, sequenced in a study of identical twins. MiXCR, run by TCRdb on the 5' RACE reads, gives a single entry per CDR3 protein. The sample lists about 570,000 distinct CDR3 sequences, around a tenth occurring once. The sample was also linked to a second study, of yellow fever vaccine responses in identical twins.

Sequenced input: PBMCs. The source of these receptors is a woman between 18 and 29 years old in good health.

This clonotype was found a few times. V is TRBV7-2 and J is TRBJ2-3; the D gene is possibly TRBD2 (6 bases). From germline, CDR1 is SGHTA and CDR2 FQGNSA. The CDR3 consists of 13 residues. The V gene lost 8 bases and the J gene lost 2 bases, with 11 bases spanning the gap. Here the CDR3 reads CASLRDSTDTQYF. DNA of the CDR3: TGTGCCAGCCTTAGGGACTCCACAGATACGCAGTATTTT.

This clonotype was found many times. CDR3 protein: CASSRNTGLAARDEQFF. CDR3 in DNA: TGTGCCAGCAGTCGAAATACGGGACTAGCGGCCAGGGATGAGCAGTTCTTC. The V and J genes are TRBV2 and TRBJ2-1; TRBD2 aligns across 11 bases. The CDR3 loop spans 17 amino acids. CDR1 is SNHLY and CDR2 is FYNNEI in the germline V gene. With 5 bases clipped from V and 8 bases from J, the junction kept 14 bases outside the gene matches.

This chain connects TRBV6-1 to TRBJ2-1, with 9 bases that match TRBD1. V was pared by 6 bases and J by 3 bases, with 6 bases of the junction left unmatched. Germline loops: CDR1 MNHNS, CDR2 SASEGT. This CDR3 contains 15 residues. CDR3 region: CASRGDRGNYNEQFF. The DNA for the CDR3 is TGTGCCAGCAGGGGAGACAGGGGGAACTACAATGAGCAGTTCTTC.

This clonotype has a count of ten or more. The chain combines TRBV28 with TRBJ2-7; D perhaps matches TRBD1 (5 bases). The germline gives CDR1 MDHEN, CDR2 SYDVKM. V was cut by 8 bases and J by 4 bases, with 18 bases left in between. The CDR3 consists of 14 residues. The CDR3 bases are TGTGCCAGCCAGGGTGAAGACGAAAGTTACGAGCAGTACTTC. This sequence encodes CASQGEDESYEQYF.

The gene calls are TRBV5-1 and TRBJ2-7; TRBD1 aligns across 7 bases. The germline V gene has CDR1 SGHRS and CDR2 YFSETQ. V was clipped by 4 bases and J by 0 bases; unmatched bases: 13. The CDR3 is 17 residues long. Here the CDR3 reads CASSPGQLLHLSYEQYF. DNA of the CDR3: TGCGCCAGCAGCCCGGGACAGCTCTTGCACCTCTCCTACGAGCAGTACTTC.

This clonotype occurred a few times. The rearrangement uses TRBV20-1 and TRBJ2-7; TRBD2 matches at 7 bases. J lost 2 bases, V lost 0 bases, and 13 bases had no gene match. CDR3 length equals 17 residues. CDR1 DFQATT and CDR2 SNEGSKA come from the germline V gene (reference sequence). Here the CDR3 DNA reads TGCAGTGCTAGAGAAGGGGCCAGGGAGGGCCCTCCCTACGAGCAGTACTTC. Translating gives CSAREGAREGPPYEQYF.

The table lists this clonotype with a few counts. The rearrangement joins TRBV28 to TRBJ2-3; D tentatively reads TRBD1 or TRBD2 (5 bases each). The CDR3 totals 15 residues. Trimming took 6 bases from V and 8 from J, leaving 21 bases between them. From germline, CDR1 is MDHEN and CDR2 SYDVKM. The CDR3 DNA is TGTGCCAGCAGCCTCGGGGCGGCGCCTCCCCGTACGCAGTATTTT. Translation: CASSLGAAPPRTQYF. Complete variable domain (other parts from reference TRBV28 and TRBJ2-3): DVKVTQSSRYLVKRTGEKVFLECVQDMDHENMFWYRQDPGLGLRLIYFSYDVKMKEKGDIPEGYSVSREKKERFSLILESASTNQTSMYLCASSLGAAPPRTQYFGPGTRLTVL.

This clonotype was detected many times. V and J are TRBV7-9 and TRBJ2-5; D not resolved. V was clipped by 3 bases and J by 3 bases, with 14 bases between them. Germline CDR1 reads SEHNR; CDR2 reads FQNEAQ (reference sequence). The CDR3 loop spans 15 amino acids. CDR3 protein: CASSLESLGEETQYF. In DNA, the CDR3 is TGTGCCAGCAGCTTGGAGAGCCTCGGTGAAGAGACCCAGTACTTC.

V gene TRBV11-3 combines with J gene TRBJ1-6; 7 bases align to TRBD1. This CDR3 has 12 amino acids. Trimming removed 5 bases from V and 10 bases from J; junction bases left unmatched: 2. CDR1 is SGHNT, CDR2 YENEEA, per germline. The CDR3: CASSTGDSPLHF. CDR3 bases: TGTGCCAGCAGCACAGGGGACTCACCCCTCCACTTT. Full variable domain (remainder filled in from reference TRBV11-3 and TRBJ1-6): EAGVVQSPRYKIIEKKQPVAFWCNPISGHNTLYWYLQNLGQGPELLIRYENEEAVDDSQLPKDRFSAERLKGVDSTLKIQPAELGDSAVYLCASSTGDSPLHFGNGTRLTVT.

In this sample, this clonotype turned up many times. V gene TRBV7-2 combines with J gene TRBJ2-7, with 13 bases aligning to TRBD2. In germline, CDR1 is SGHTA, CDR2 FQGNSA. This CDR3 spans 16 amino acids. Unmatched junction bases numbered 6, after V lost 4 bases and J lost 3 bases. As DNA, the CDR3 is TGTGCCAGCAGCTCAAGGACTAGCGGGAGTTTCTACGAGCAGTACTTC. It codes for CASSSRTSGSFYEQYF.

V and J are TRBV27 and TRBJ2-5; D ambiguous. The CDR3 has 14 amino acids. The ends were cut back, 5 bases at V and 1 base at J, with 11 bases in the middle. Germline-derived CDR1 and CDR2 are MNHEY and SMNVEV (reference sequence). The DNA of the CDR3 is TGTGCCAGCAGTCCCCGGAACCGCCAAGAGACCCAGTACTTC. It yields the protein CASSPRNRQETQYF.

This clonotype was detected only a few times. The V gene is TRBV28, the J gene TRBJ2-7; D gene uncertain. V shed 6 bases and J shed 6 bases, with 15 bases lying between them. Per the germline V gene, CDR1 is MDHEN and CDR2 is SYDVKM. This CDR3 is built from 13 residues. CDR3: CASRYTGTGEQYF. The DNA for the CDR3 is TGTGCCAGCAGGTACACCGGTACGGGCGAGCAGTACTTC.

The gene calls are TRBV19 and TRBJ1-1; 7 bases align to TRBD1. Germline CDR1 reads LNHDA; CDR2 reads SQIVND (reference sequence). Germline trimming cut 4 bases from V and 6 bases from J; bases unmatched to any gene: 11. CDR3 length: 15 amino acids. This chain's CDR3 is CASSTWGRGKAEAFF. Here the CDR3 DNA reads TGTGCCAGTAGTACCTGGGGCAGGGGGAAGGCTGAAGCTTTCTTT.

The V gene is TRBV14, the J gene TRBJ1-2; 8 positions agree with TRBD1. V lost 1 base, J lost 8 bases, and 3 bases stayed unmatched. Germline CDR1 reads SGHDN; CDR2 reads FVKESK. The CDR3 extends over 13 amino acids. The CDR3 sequence: CASSQARQGGYTF. Written as DNA, the CDR3 is TGTGCCAGCAGCCAAGCCCGACAGGGGGGCTACACCTTC.

The J gene is TRBJ2-1, the V gene TRBV12-3 or TRBV12-4, with TRBD1 matching 9 bases. Trimming took 7 bases from V and 10 from J; bases not matched to a gene: 2. This CDR3 has 11 residues. The CDR3: CASTGQGEQFF. The CDR3, as DNA: TGTGCCAGCACCGGACAGGGGGAGCAGTTCTTC.

The chain carries TRBV20-1 and TRBJ2-7; D remains unclear. Deletions cut 3 bases from V and 3 bases from J, with 3 bases between. In germline, CDR1 is DFQATT, CDR2 SNEGSKA (reference sequence). This CDR3 contains 10 residues. In DNA, the CDR3 is TGCAGTGCTAGGGTCTACGAGCAGTACTTC. This gives the protein CSARVYEQYF.

This clonotype was counted many times. V is TRBV6-2 or TRBV6-3 and J is TRBJ2-1, with a tentative D call TRBD2 (5 bases). In germline, CDR1 is MNHEY, CDR2 SVGEGT. This CDR3 has 15 amino acids. Trimming took 6 bases from V and 8 from J, leaving 20 bases between them. CDR3 in amino acids: CASSDGWEIRYEQFF. The CDR3 nucleotides are TGTGCCAGCAGCGACGGGTGGGAGATCCGTTATGAGCAGTTCTTC.

This clonotype was recorded at least ten times. The chain joins TRBV20-1 to TRBJ2-5; D is unresolved. The CDR3 is made up of 15 amino acids. V dropped 4 bases and J dropped 2 bases, with 17 bases sitting between them. CDR1 is DFQATT and CDR2 is SNEGSKA in the germline V gene (reference sequence). CDR3 loop: CSATAFMTPQETQYF. In DNA form, the CDR3 reads TGCAGTGCTACCGCTTTTATGACACCACAAGAGACCCAGTACTTC.

Only a few counts were recorded for this clonotype. The rearrangement joins TRBV12-3 or TRBV12-4 to TRBJ2-1; 12 bases are shared with TRBD2. Unmatched junction bases numbered 8, after V lost 6 bases and J lost 8 bases. The CDR3 contains 15 residues. CDR3 in amino acids: CASRASGGARYEQFF. DNA of the CDR3: TGTGCCAGCAGAGCTAGCGGGGGGGCTAGGTATGAGCAGTTCTTC.